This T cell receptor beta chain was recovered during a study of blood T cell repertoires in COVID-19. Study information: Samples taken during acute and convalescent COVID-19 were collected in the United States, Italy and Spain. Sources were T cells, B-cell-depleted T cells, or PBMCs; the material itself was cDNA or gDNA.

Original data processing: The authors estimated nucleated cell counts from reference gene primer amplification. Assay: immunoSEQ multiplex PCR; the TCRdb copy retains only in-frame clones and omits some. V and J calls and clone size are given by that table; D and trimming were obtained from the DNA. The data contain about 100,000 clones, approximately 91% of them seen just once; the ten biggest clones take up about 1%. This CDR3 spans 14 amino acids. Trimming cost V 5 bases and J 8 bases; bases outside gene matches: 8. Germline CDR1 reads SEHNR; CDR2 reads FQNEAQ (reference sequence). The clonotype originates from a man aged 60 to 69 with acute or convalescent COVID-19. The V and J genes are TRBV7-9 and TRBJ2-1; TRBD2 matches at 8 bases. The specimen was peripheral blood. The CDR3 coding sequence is TGTGCCAGCAGCGCCCCCGGGACTAGAGATGAGCAGTTCTTC. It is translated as CASSAPGTRDEQFF.